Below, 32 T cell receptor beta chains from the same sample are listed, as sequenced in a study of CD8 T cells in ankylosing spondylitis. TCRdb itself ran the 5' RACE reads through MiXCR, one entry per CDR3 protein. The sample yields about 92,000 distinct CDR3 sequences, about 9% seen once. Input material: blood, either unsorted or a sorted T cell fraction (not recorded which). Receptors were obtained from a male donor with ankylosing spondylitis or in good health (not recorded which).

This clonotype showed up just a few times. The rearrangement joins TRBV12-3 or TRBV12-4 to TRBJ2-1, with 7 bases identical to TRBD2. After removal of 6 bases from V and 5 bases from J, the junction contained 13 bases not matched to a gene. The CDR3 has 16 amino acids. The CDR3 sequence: CASSKIVPGGHNEQFF. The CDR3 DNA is TGTGCCAGCAGCAAAATCGTTCCGGGGGGACACAATGAGCAGTTCTTC.

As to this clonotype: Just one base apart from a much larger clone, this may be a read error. Here the CDR3 DNA reads TGCAGCGTTGAAAGGGGCCTGAACACTGATGCTTTCTTT. Protein: CSVERGLNTDAFF. V gene TRBV29-1 combines with J gene TRBJ1-1; D perhaps matches TRBD1 (5 bases). Germline lookup yields CDR1 SQVTM and CDR2 ANQGSEA. The CDR3 has 13 residues.

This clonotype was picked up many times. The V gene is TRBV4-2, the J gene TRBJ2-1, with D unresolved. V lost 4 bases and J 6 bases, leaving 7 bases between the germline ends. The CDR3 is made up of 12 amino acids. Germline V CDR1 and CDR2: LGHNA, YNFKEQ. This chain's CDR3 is CASSPRTNEQFF. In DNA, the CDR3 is TGTGCCAGCAGCCCGAGAACCAATGAGCAGTTCTTC.

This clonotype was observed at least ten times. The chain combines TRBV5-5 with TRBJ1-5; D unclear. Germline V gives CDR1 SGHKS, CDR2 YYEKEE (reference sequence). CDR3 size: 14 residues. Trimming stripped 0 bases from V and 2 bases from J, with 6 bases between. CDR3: CASSLAVGNQPQHF. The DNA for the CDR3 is TGTGCCAGCAGCTTGGCAGTTGGCAATCAGCCCCAGCATTTT.

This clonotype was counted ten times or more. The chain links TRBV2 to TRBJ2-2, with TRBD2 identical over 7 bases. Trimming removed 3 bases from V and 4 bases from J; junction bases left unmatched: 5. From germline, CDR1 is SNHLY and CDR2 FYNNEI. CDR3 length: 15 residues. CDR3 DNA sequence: TGTGCCAGCAGTGAGGTGGCTAGCGGCACCGGGGAGCTGTTTTTT. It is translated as CASSEVASGTGELFF.

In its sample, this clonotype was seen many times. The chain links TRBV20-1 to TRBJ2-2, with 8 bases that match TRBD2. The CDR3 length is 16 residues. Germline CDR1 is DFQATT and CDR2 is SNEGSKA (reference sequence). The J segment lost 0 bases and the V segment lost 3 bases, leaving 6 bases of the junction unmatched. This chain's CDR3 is CSARRAGAANTGELFF. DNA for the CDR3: TGCAGTGCTAGGAGAGCGGGGGCCGCGAACACCGGGGAGCTGTTTTTT.

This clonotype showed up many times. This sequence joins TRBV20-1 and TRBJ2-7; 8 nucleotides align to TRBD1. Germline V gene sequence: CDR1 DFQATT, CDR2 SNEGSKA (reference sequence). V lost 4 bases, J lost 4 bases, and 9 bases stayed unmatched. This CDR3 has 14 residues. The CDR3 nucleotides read TGCAGTGCTACGACAGGGGAAGGCCGTTACGAGCAGTACTTC. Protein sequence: CSATTGEGRYEQYF.

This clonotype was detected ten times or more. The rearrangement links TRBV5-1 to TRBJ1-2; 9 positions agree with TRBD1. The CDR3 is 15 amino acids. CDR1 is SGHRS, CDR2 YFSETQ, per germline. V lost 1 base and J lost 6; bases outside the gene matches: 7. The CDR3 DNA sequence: TGCGCCAGCAGCTTGACAGGGACAGGGACAGATGGCTACACCTTC. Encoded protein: CASSLTGTGTDGYTF.

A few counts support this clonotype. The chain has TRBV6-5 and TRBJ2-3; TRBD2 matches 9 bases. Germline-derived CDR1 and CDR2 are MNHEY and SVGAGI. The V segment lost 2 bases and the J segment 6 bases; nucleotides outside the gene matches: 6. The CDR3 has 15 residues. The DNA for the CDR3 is TGTGCCAGCAGTTACGCGGGGGGGCTTTTGGATACGCAGTATTTT. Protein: CASSYAGGLLDTQYF.

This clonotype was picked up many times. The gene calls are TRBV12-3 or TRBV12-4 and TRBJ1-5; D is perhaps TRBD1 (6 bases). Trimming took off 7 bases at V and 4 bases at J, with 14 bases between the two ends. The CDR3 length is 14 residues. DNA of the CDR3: TGTGCCAGCAATAGAGGGGGTGGAAATCAGCCCCAGCATTTT. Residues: CASNRGGGNQPQHF.

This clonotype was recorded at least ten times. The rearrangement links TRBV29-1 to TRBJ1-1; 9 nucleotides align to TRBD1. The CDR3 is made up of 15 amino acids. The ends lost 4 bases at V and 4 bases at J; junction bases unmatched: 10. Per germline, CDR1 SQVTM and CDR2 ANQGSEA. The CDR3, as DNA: TGCAGCGTTGCCCCAGGGACAGGGTTCCCCACTGAAGCTTTCTTT. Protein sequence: CSVAPGTGFPTEAFF.

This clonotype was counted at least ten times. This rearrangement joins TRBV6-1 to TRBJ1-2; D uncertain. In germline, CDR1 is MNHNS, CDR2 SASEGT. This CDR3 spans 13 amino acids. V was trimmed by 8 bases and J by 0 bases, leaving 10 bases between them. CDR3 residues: CASSTQTNYGYTF. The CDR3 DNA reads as TGTGCCAGCTCCACGCAGACTAACTATGGCTACACCTTC.

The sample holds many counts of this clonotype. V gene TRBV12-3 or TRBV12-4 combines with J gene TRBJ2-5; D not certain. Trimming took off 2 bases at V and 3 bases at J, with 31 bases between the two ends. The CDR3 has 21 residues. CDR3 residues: CASSLRWTHPLAERRKETQYF. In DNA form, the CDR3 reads TGTGCCAGCAGTTTACGGTGGACCCACCCCCTCGCAGAACGGAGAAAAGAGACCCAGTACTTC.

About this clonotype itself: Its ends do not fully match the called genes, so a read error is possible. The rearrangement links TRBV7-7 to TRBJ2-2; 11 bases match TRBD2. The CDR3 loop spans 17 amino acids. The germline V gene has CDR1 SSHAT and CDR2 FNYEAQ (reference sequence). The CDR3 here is CASSRGTSGKNTGELFF. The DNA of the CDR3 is TGTGCTAGCAGCCGAGGGACTAGCGGAAAGAACACCGGGGAGCTGTTTTTT.

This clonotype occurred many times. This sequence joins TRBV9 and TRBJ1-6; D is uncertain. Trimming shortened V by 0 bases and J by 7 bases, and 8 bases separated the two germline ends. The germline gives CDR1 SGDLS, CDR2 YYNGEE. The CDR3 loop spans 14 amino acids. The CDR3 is CASSVADQNSPLHF. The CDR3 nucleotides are TGTGCCAGCAGCGTAGCTGACCAAAATTCACCCCTCCACTTT.

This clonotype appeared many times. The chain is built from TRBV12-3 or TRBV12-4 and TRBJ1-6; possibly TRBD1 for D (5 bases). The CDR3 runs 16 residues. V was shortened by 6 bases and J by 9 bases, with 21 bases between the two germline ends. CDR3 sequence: CASRDPAGGIVSPLHF. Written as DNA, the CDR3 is TGTGCCAGCAGGGATCCCGCCGGGGGGATTGTTTCACCCCTCCACTTT.

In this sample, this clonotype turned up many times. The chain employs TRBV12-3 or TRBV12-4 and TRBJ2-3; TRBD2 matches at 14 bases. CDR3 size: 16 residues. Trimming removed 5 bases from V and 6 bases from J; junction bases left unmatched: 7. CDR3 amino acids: CASSKTSGGAVDTQYF. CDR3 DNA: TGTGCCAGCAGTAAGACTAGCGGGGGGGCGGTCGATACGCAGTATTTT.

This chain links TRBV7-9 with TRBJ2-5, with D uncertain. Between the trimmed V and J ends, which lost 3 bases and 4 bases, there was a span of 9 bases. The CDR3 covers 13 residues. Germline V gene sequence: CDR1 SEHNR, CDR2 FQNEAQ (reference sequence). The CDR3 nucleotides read TGTGCCAGCAGCTTTCCCGCCAGAGAGACCCAGTACTTC. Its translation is CASSFPARETQYF.

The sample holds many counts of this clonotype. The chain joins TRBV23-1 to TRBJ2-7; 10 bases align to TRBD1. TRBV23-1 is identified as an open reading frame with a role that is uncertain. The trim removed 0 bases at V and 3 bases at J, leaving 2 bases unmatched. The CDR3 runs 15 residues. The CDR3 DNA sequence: TGCGCCAGCAGTCAATCCCGGGACAGGGGCTACGAGCAGTACTTC. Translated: CASSQSRDRGYEQYF.

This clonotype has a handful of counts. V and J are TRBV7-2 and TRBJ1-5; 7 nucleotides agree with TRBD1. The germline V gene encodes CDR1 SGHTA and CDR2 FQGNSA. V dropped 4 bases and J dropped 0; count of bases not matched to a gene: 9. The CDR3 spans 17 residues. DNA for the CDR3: TGTGCCAGCAGCTACGACAGGGCCCCTAATAGCAATCAGCCCCAGCATTTT. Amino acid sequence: CASSYDRAPNSNQPQHF.

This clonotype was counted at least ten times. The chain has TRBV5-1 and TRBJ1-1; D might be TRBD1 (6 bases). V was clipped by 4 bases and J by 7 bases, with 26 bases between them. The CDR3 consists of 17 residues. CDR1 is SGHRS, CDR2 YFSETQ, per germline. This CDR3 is CASSPQPGGAKDGEAFF. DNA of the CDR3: TGCGCCAGCAGCCCCCAGCCGGGGGGCGCGAAGGATGGTGAAGCTTTCTTT.

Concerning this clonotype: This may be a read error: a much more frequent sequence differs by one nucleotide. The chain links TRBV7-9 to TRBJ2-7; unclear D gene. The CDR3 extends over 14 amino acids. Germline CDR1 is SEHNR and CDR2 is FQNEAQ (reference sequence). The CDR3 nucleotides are TGTACCAGCAGCTTTACACAGACGCTCTACGAGCAGTACTTC. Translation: CTSSFTQTLYEQYF.

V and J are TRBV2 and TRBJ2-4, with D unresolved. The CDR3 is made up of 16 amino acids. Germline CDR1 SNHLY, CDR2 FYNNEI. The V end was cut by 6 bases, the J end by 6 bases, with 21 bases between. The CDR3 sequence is CASRADEQNGRNIQYF. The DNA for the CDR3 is TGTGCCAGCAGGGCCGACGAACAAAACGGTAGAAACATTCAGTACTTC. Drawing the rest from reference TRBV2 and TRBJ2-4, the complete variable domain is EPEVTQTPSHQVTQMGQEVILRCVPISNHLYFYWYRQILGQKVEFLVSFYNNEISEKSEIFDDQFSVERPDGSNFTLKIRSTKLEDSAMYFCASRADEQNGRNIQYFGAGTRLSVL.

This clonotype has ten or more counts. The CDR3 DNA reads as TGTGCCAGCAGTTACGGCTGGGTCTCTGGGGCCAACGTCCTGACTTTC. Translating gives CASSYGWVSGANVLTF. This chain joins TRBV6-5 and TRBJ2-6; D is ambiguous. The germline gives CDR1 MNHEY, CDR2 SVGAGI. With 2 bases removed from V and 0 bases from J, the gap between germline ends came to 8 bases. This CDR3 region has 16 residues.

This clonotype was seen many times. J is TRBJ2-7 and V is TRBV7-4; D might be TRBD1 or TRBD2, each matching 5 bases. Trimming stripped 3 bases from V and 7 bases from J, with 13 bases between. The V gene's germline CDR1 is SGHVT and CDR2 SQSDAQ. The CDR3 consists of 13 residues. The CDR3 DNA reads TGTGCCAGCAGCTTTCGGGGCGGAGTAGAGCAGTACTTC. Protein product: CASSFRGGVEQYF.

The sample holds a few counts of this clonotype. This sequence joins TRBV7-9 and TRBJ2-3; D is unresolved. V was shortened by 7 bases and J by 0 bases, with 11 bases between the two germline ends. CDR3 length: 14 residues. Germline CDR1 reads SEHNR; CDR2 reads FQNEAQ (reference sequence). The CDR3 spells CASIARGSTDTQYF. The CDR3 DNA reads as TGTGCCAGCATCGCAAGAGGAAGCACAGATACGCAGTATTTT.

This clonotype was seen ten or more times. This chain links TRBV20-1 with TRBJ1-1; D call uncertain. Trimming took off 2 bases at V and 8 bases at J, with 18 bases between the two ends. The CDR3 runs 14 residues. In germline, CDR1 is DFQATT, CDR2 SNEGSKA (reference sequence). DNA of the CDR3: TGCAGTGCTAGACGATCGACTGGCTTACAAGAAGCTTTCTTT. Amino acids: CSARRSTGLQEAFF.

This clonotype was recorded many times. The CDR3 coding sequence is TGTGCCAGCAGCTTAGACAGGGGAGGCACAGATACGCAGTATTTT. Translated: CASSLDRGGTDTQYF. The chain joins TRBV11-2 to TRBJ2-3; D is perhaps TRBD1 (6 bases). The CDR3 runs to 15 residues. The germline V gene encodes CDR1 SGHAT and CDR2 FQNNGV. Deletions cut 0 bases from V and 1 base from J, with 8 bases between.

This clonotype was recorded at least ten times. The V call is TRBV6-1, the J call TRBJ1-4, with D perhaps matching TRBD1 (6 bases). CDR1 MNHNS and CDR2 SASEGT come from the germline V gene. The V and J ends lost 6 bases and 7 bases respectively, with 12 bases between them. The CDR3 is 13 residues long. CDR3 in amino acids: CASRRNRAEKLFF. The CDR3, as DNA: TGTGCCAGCAGGCGAAACAGGGCTGAAAAACTGTTTTTT.

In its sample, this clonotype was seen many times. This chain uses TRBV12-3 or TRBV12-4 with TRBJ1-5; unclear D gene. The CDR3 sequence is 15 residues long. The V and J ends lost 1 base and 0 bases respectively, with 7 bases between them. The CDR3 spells CASSLGSYSNQPQHF. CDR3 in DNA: TGTGCCAGCAGTTTAGGAAGTTATAGCAATCAGCCCCAGCATTTT.

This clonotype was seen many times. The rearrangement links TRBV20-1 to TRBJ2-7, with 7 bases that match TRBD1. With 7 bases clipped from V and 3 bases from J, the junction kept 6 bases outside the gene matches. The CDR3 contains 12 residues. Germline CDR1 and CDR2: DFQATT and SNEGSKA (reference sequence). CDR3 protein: CSGQGLGYEQYF. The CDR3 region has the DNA TGCAGTGGACAGGGCTTAGGCTACGAGCAGTACTTC.

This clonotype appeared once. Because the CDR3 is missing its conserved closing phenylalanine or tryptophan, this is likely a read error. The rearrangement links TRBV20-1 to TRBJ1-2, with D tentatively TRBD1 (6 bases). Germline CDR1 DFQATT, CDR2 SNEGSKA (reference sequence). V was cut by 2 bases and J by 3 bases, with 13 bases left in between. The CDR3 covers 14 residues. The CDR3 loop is CSARNRVFYYGYTI. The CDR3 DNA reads TGCAGTGCTAGAAACAGGGTATTTTACTATGGCTACACCATC.